The clone carrying this T cell receptor beta chain was detected many times. Amplified TCR beta CDR3 regions came from RNA transcripts. The TCR CDR3 first-round RT-PCR relied on the HTBI primer set. TCRdb ran MiXCR on the multiplex PCR reads and lists one entry per CDR3 protein. The table lists a few hundred thousand distinct CDR3 sequences, approximately 15% of them singletons, with less than 3.5% in the top ten. The CDR3 loop spans 15 amino acids. Trimming at V came to 6 bases and at J to 5 bases, leaving 11 bases not matched to a gene. Germline V CDR1 and CDR2: SNHLY, FYNNEI. The sample belongs to a study of T cells in Graves' hyperthyroidism and ophthalmopathy.

Sequenced sample: blood. This TCR came from a woman aged 40 to 50 with Graves' ophthalmopathy. This chain connects TRBV2 to TRBJ1-1, with 8 bases identical to TRBD1. CDR3 DNA sequence: TGTGCCAGCAGGATGTCAGGGGGCTTGGGGACTGAAGCTTTCTTT. Its translation is CASRMSGGLGTEAFF.